Below, 31 T cell receptor beta chains from the same sample are listed, as sequenced in a study of T cell changes during pregnancy in multiple sclerosis. Measured with immunoSEQ multiplex PCR; TCRdb has only the in-frame clones, and not every one. The table lists under 50,000 clones, 70% to 90% of them singletons, with around 4.1% in the top ten. Sequencing was performed on CD8+ T cells from peripheral blood mononuclear cells, taken in the first trimester of pregnancy. The receptors originated from a female donor with multiple sclerosis, enrolled in a pregnancy study.

The rearrangement joins TRBV12-5 to TRBJ1-2; 7 nucleotides match TRBD1. V was clipped by 3 bases and J by 3 bases; unmatched bases: 10. The CDR3 length is 16 residues. Germline lookup yields CDR1 LGHNT and CDR2 FRNRAP. CDR3 region: CASGFQTDRAHYGYTF. The CDR3 nucleotides are TGTGCTAGTGGTTTTCAGACTGACAGGGCCCACTATGGCTACACCTTC.

The chain is built from TRBV2 and TRBJ2-3, with TRBD2 matching over 8 bases. The CDR3 is 15 amino acids. Germline-derived CDR1 and CDR2 are SNHLY and FYNNEI. V lost 7 bases and J lost 3; bases outside the gene matches: 9. The CDR3 sequence: CASMSGGAGTDTQYF. The CDR3 nucleotides read TGTGCCAGCATGTCGGGGGGGGCGGGGACAGATACGCAGTATTTT.

This chain connects TRBV29-1 to TRBJ1-2; D ambiguous. CDR1 and CDR2 (germline): SQVTM, ANQGSEA. The CDR3 has 15 amino acids. V was shortened by 5 bases and J by 7 bases, with 23 bases between the two germline ends. The CDR3 loop is CSVPEPSGPLGGYTF. CDR3 sequence (DNA): TGCAGCGTTCCCGAGCCCTCAGGCCCCCTTGGTGGCTACACCTTC.

The V call is TRBV21-1, the J call TRBJ2-1; the table gives TRBD1 as D, unverified against the DNA. TRBV21-1 is recorded as a pseudogene. The CDR3 is 16 residues long. CDR3 coding DNA: TGTGCCAGCAGCACCGCGCAGGCAAACGGCTACAATGAGCAGTTCTTC. Protein sequence: CASSTAQANGYNEQFF.

V and J are TRBV4-1 and TRBJ2-7; 8 nucleotides match TRBD1. With V trimmed by 3 bases and J by 2 bases, 9 bases remained unmatched. The germline V gene encodes CDR1 MGHRA and CDR2 YSYEKL. The CDR3 has 16 amino acids. The CDR3 coding sequence is TGCGCCAGCAGCCAGAACATAGGACAGGGACCCTACGAGCAGTACTTC. Its protein product is CASSQNIGQGPYEQYF.

The gene calls are TRBV2 and TRBJ1-1; 7 bases agree with TRBD1. The CDR3 contains 17 residues. V lost 5 bases to trimming and J lost 1 base; unmatched junction nucleotides: 13. Germline V gene sequence: CDR1 SNHLY, CDR2 FYNNEI. CDR3 sequence: CASSPLRQGARNTEAFF. The CDR3 DNA is TGTGCCAGCAGTCCGCTCCGACAGGGAGCACGGAACACTGAAGCTTTCTTT.

CDR3 amino acids: CASSEQERGNSPLHF. The CDR3 nucleotides read TGTGCCAGCAGCGAACAGGAACGGGGGAATTCACCCCTCCACTTT. The chain uses TRBV7-2 and TRBJ1-6; TRBD1 is a possible D gene (5 bases). This CDR3 has 15 amino acids. Trimming pared 5 bases from V and 7 bases from J, leaving 15 bases between. Per the germline V gene, CDR1 is SGHTA and CDR2 is FQGNSA.

This clone was observed a few times. The genes are TRBV4-1 and TRBJ2-7, with 8 nucleotides matching TRBD1. Trimming cost V 5 bases and J 3 bases; bases outside gene matches: 3. The CDR3 contains 13 residues. Per germline, CDR1 MGHRA and CDR2 YSYEKL. The CDR3 region has the DNA TGCGCCAGCAGCAAGGGACAGGACTACGAGCAGTACTTC. This gives the protein CASSKGQDYEQYF.

For this clone: Germline is not matched at one junction end, which may reflect a read error. The chain carries TRBV30 and TRBJ2-1; 9 bases are a match to TRBD2. CDR3 length: 11 residues. Germline V CDR1 and CDR2: GTSNPN, SVGIG (reference sequence). The CDR3 nucleotides are TGCGGTGGGCTAGCGGGACCCGAGCAGTTCTTC. Its protein product is CGGLAGPEQFF. The variable domain in full, completed from reference TRBV30 and TRBJ2-1, reads SQTIHQWPATLVQPVGSPLSLECTVEGTSNPNLYWYRQAAGRGLQLLFYSVGIGQISSEVPQNLSASRPQDRQFILSSKKLLLSDSGFYLCGGLAGPEQFFGPGTRLTVL.

The chain joins TRBV10-3 to TRBJ2-1; no clear D gene. The V and J ends lost 8 bases and 7 bases respectively, with 12 bases between them. Germline CDR1 and CDR2: ENHRY and SYGVKD. The CDR3 runs 12 residues. CDR3 nucleotides: TGTGCCATCGGAGCCATGCCGAATGAGCAGTTCTTC. It codes for CAIGAMPNEQFF.

The CDR3 nucleotides are TGTGCCAGCAGTGGCAAGGGACAGGGCTATCTTGGCGAAGCTTTCTTT. As protein: CASSGKGQGYLGEAFF. This chain connects TRBV6-6 to TRBJ1-1; 9 nucleotides match TRBD1. Germline lookup yields CDR1 MNHNY and CDR2 SVGAGI (reference sequence). This CDR3 has 16 amino acids. V trimming: 5 bases; J trimming: 8 bases; junction bases outside the gene matches: 15.

This clone was found once. V and J are TRBV6-4 and TRBJ2-1, with TRBD1 matching 12 bases. The CDR3 is 16 residues long. The germline V gene has CDR1 MRHNA and CDR2 SNTAGT. J was trimmed by 5 bases and V by 3 bases; bases with no gene match: 5. For the CDR3, the DNA is TGTGCCAGCAGTGAGGGGACAGGGGGCGGGCACAATGAGCAGTTCTTC. Encoded protein: CASSEGTGGGHNEQFF.

The chain joins TRBV29-1 to TRBJ1-2, with a weak D call TRBD1 (6 bases). The CDR3 runs 13 residues. Germline V CDR1 and CDR2: SQVTM, ANQGSEA. Trimming removed 1 base from V and 8 bases from J, with 14 bases in between. DNA of the CDR3: TGCAGCGTTGAAGGAGGGGGACACTTGGGCTACACCTTC. Its protein is CSVEGGGHLGYTF.

The chain links TRBV2 to TRBJ2-7, with 8 bases identical to TRBD1. With V trimmed by 6 bases and J by 5 bases, 15 bases remained unmatched. This CDR3 region has 16 residues. The germline V gene has CDR1 SNHLY and CDR2 FYNNEI. CDR3 loop: CASSDSQGAMTDEQYF. The CDR3 nucleotides are TGTGCCAGCAGCGACAGCCAGGGGGCAATGACGGACGAGCAGTACTTC.

The V and J genes are TRBV4-3 and TRBJ2-7; TRBD1 agrees at 7 bases. The V segment lost 0 bases and the J segment 3 bases; nucleotides outside the gene matches: 5. The germline V gene has CDR1 LGHNA and CDR2 YSLEER. The CDR3 sequence is 15 residues long. In nucleotides, the CDR3 is TGCGCCAGCAGCCAAGATCGGGACAGCAGCTACGAGCAGTACTTC. Protein sequence: CASSQDRDSSYEQYF.

V and J are TRBV6-5 and TRBJ1-4; D gene unclear. Trimming stripped 0 bases from V and 7 bases from J, with 9 bases between. This CDR3 region has 14 residues. Germline lookup yields CDR1 MNHEY and CDR2 SVGAGI. The CDR3 here is CASSYSTAGEKLFF. CDR3 DNA: TGTGCCAGCAGTTACTCGACGGCGGGTGAAAAACTGTTTTTT.

The chain couples TRBV13 to TRBJ1-2; D is possibly TRBD1 (5 bases). This CDR3 contains 13 residues. The germline gives CDR1 PRHDT, CDR2 FYEKMQ (reference sequence). V lost 3 bases, J lost 6 bases, and 11 bases lay in between. The CDR3 loop is CASSLGEVDGYTF. The CDR3 DNA reads TGTGCCAGCAGCTTGGGGGAGGTCGATGGCTACACCTTC.

This sequence joins TRBV11-2 and TRBJ2-2, with D possibly TRBD2 on 5 matching bases. Trimming pared 5 bases from V and 6 bases from J, leaving 10 bases between. This CDR3 contains 13 residues. Germline V lookup: CDR1 SGHAT, CDR2 FQNNGV. The chain's CDR3 is CASSPGFPGELFF. CDR3 nucleotide sequence: TGTGCCAGCAGCCCGGGGTTTCCCGGGGAGCTGTTTTTT.

This chain joins TRBV25-1 and TRBJ2-2; perhaps TRBD1 as D (6 bases). The CDR3 has 12 residues. Germline assignment: CDR1 MGHDK and CDR2 SYGVNS. Trimming cost V 8 bases and J 5 bases, with 9 bases left between them. CDR3 DNA sequence: TGTGCCAGCGGACAGCTAACCGGGGAGCTGTTTTTT. Translated: CASGQLTGELFF.

The chain employs TRBV6-9 and TRBJ1-3; maybe TRBD1 (6 bases). From germline, CDR1 is MNHGY and CDR2 SVAAGI. CDR3 length: 18 residues. V was clipped by 9 bases and J by 10 bases, with 34 bases between them. The chain's CDR3 is CARDPQGHRPNRRGTIYF. The CDR3 nucleotides are TGTGCCAGGGACCCCCAGGGTCACCGACCCAATAGAAGGGGGACCATATATTTT.

The chain joins TRBV4-3 to TRBJ1-2, with D maybe TRBD1 (6 bases). V lost 6 bases and J 0 bases, leaving 14 bases between the germline ends. The CDR3 runs 15 residues. Germline V gene data show CDR1 as LGHNA and CDR2 as YSLEER. The CDR3 DNA sequence: TGCGCCAGCAGGGGACCAAAGGGGGCTAACTATGGCTACACCTTC. Translating it yields CASRGPKGANYGYTF.

V is TRBV10-3 and J is TRBJ1-2; 9 nucleotides line up with TRBD1. This CDR3 is 14 amino acids long. Germline V gene sequence: CDR1 ENHRY, CDR2 SYGVKD. V dropped 2 bases and J dropped 7; count of bases not matched to a gene: 5. The CDR3 region has the DNA TGTGCCATCAGTGAGCCGAGGACAGGGGCTGGCTACACCTTC. It codes for CAISEPRTGAGYTF.

The rearrangement links TRBV7-3 to TRBJ1-6; 7 positions match TRBD1. The ends lost 5 bases at V and 6 bases at J; junction bases unmatched: 4. The length of the CDR3 is 14 residues. The germline V gene has CDR1 SGHTA and CDR2 FQGTGA. This CDR3 reads CASSRGTVNSPLHF. The DNA of the CDR3 is TGTGCCAGCAGCCGCGGGACAGTTAATTCACCCCTCCACTTT.

V is TRBV27 and J is TRBJ2-7; no clear D gene. Trimming left V 3 bases short and J 2 bases short, with 8 bases between. Looked up from germline, CDR1 is MNHEY and CDR2 is SMNVEV (reference sequence). The CDR3 has 13 residues. As DNA, the CDR3 is TGTGCCAGCAGTTTGGGCAGGACCTACGAGCAGTACTTC. Translated, it gives CASSLGRTYEQYF.

The rearrangement uses TRBV7-3 and TRBJ2-5, with D maybe TRBD1 (6 bases). The CDR3 is made up of 13 amino acids. The germline V and J ends were trimmed by 5 bases and 6 bases, with 13 bases remaining between them. CDR1 and CDR2 from the germline V gene are SGHTA and FQGTGA. The CDR3 protein is CASSTTGSKTQYF. The CDR3 DNA sequence: TGTGCCAGCAGCACTACAGGGTCCAAGACCCAGTACTTC.

This chain joins TRBV18 and TRBJ2-3; no clear D gene. CDR1 KGHSH and CDR2 LQKENI come from the germline V gene. The CDR3 loop spans 18 amino acids. The V end was cut by 3 bases, the J end by 6 bases, with 25 bases between. The CDR3 here is CASSPRGDIVSGIDTQYF. Written as DNA, the CDR3 is TGTGCCAGCTCACCCCGAGGTGATATAGTCTCTGGTATCGATACGCAGTATTTT.

This chain connects TRBV7-9 to TRBJ2-7; D perhaps matches TRBD2 (7 bases). V lost 6 bases and J lost 2, with 11 bases in between. This CDR3 has 13 amino acids. Germline lookup yields CDR1 SEHNR and CDR2 FQNEAQ (reference sequence). As DNA, the CDR3 is TGTGCCAGCAGGGGGGGGGCTACCTACGAGCAGTACTTC. This codes for CASRGGATYEQYF.

The gene calls are TRBV11-3 and TRBJ2-2; a weak D match, TRBD2 (5 bases). CDR3 length equals 13 residues. Trimming stripped 5 bases from V and 6 bases from J, with 10 bases between. Germline loops: CDR1 SGHNT, CDR2 YENEEA. CDR3 nucleotide sequence: TGTGCCAGCAGCCCCCGGGGTTCCGGGGAGCTGTTTTTT. Protein sequence: CASSPRGSGELFF.

This clone occurred once. This chain links TRBV7-9 with TRBJ2-2; TRBD1 matches 9 bases. CDR3 length: 18 amino acids. V was clipped by 5 bases and J by 0 bases; unmatched bases: 10. Germline V CDR1 and CDR2: SEHNR, FQNEAQ (reference sequence). CDR3 residues: CASSPPTGTGTNTGELFF. The DNA of the CDR3 is TGTGCCAGCAGCCCTCCCACCGGGACAGGGACGAACACCGGGGAGCTGTTTTTT. Looking up the rest from reference TRBV7-9 and TRBJ2-2 gives the full variable domain: DTGVSQNPRHKITKRGQNVTFRCDPISEHNRLYWYRQTLGQGPEFLTYFQNEAQLEKSRLLSDRFSAERPKGSFSTLEIQRTEQGDSAMYLCASSPPTGTGTNTGELFFGEGSRLTVL.

The V and J genes are TRBV12-5 and TRBJ2-1; maybe TRBD2 (6 bases). Trimming stripped 11 bases from V and 6 bases from J, with 11 bases between. Per the germline V gene, CDR1 is LGHNT and CDR2 is FRNRAP. This CDR3 has 11 residues. In DNA, the CDR3 is TGTGCTGGCGCGGGGCGCAATGAGCAGTTCTTC. Its protein is CAGAGRNEQFF.

Only one count was recorded for this clone. A much larger clone lies one base from this, so it may be a read error. J is TRBJ2-2 and V is TRBV6-4; TRBD1 matches 10 bases. This CDR3 contains 15 residues. V shed 2 bases, J shed 3 bases, and the junction held 0 bases outside the gene matches. Per germline, CDR1 MRHNA and CDR2 SNTAGT. In nucleotides, the CDR3 is TGTGCCAGCAGTGACGGGACAGGGGACACCGGGGAGCTGTTTTTT. Amino acids: CASSDGTGDTGELFF.